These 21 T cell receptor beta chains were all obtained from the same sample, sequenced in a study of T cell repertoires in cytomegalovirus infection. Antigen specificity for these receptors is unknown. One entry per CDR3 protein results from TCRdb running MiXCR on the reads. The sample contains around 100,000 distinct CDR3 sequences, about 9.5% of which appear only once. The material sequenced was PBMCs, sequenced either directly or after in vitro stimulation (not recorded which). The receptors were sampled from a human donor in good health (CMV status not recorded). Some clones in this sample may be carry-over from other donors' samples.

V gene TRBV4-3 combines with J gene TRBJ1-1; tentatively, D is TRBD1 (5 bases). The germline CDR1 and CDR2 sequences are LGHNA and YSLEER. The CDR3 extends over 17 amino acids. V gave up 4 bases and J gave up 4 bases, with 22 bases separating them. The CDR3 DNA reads TGCGCCAGCAGCCGTCAGAAGGGAGGGGCCACGGGCACTGAAGCTTTCTTT. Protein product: CASSRQKGGATGTEAFF.

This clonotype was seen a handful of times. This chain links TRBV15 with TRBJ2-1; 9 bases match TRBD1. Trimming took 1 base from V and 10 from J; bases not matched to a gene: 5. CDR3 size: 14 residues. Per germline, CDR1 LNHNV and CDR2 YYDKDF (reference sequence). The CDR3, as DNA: TGTGCCACCAGCAGAGTGATACAGGGGGCCGAGCAGTTCTTC. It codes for CATSRVIQGAEQFF.

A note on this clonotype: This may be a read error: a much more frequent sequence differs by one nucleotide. The CDR3 region has the DNA TGTGCCAGCAGAAAATATAGGGGACAGGGGGCCACTGAAGCTTTCTTT. Translated, it gives CASRKYRGQGATEAFF. The chain uses TRBV28 and TRBJ1-1, with TRBD1 identical over 12 bases. The CDR3 totals 16 residues. J lost 4 bases, V lost 6 bases, and 9 bases had no gene match. Per the germline V gene, CDR1 is MDHEN and CDR2 is SYDVKM. Using reference TRBV28 and TRBJ1-1 for the parts outside the CDR3, the full variable domain is DVKVTQSSRYLVKRTGEKVFLECVQDMDHENMFWYRQDPGLGLRLIYFSYDVKMKEKGDIPEGYSVSREKKERFSLILESASTNQTSMYLCASRKYRGQGATEAFFGQGTRLTVV.

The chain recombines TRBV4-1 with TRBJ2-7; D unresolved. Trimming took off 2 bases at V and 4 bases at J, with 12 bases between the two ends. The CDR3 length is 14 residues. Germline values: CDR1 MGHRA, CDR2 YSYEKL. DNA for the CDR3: TGCGCCAGCAGCCAACCGGGCCTCGCATACGAGCAGTACTTC. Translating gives CASSQPGLAYEQYF.

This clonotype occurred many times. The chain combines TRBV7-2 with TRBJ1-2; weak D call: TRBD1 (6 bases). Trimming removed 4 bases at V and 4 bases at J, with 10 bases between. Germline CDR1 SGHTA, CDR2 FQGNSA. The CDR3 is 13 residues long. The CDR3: CASSSGDIYGYTF. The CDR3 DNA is TGTGCCAGCAGCTCAGGGGATATCTATGGCTACACCTTC.

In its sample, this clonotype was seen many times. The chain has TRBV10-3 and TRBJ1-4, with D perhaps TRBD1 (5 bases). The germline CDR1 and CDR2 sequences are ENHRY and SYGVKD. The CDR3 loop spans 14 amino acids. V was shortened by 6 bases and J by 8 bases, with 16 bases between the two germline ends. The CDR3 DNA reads TGTGCCATCAGCGAAGAGGGTTGGGGGGAAAAACTGTTTTTT. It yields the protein CAISEEGWGEKLFF.

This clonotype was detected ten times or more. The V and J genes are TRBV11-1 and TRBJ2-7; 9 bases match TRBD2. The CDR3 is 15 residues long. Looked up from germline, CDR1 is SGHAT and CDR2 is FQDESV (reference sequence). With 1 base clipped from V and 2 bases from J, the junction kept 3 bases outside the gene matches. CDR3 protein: CASSLGASGAYEQYF. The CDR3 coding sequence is TGTGCCAGCAGCTTAGGGGCTAGCGGGGCCTACGAGCAGTACTTC.

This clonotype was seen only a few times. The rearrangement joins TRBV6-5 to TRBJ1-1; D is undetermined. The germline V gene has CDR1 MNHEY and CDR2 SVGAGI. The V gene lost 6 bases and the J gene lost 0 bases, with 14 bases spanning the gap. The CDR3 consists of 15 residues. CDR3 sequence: CASSPRAGMNTEAFF. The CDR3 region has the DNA TGTGCCAGCAGCCCCCGGGCAGGAATGAACACTGAAGCTTTCTTT.

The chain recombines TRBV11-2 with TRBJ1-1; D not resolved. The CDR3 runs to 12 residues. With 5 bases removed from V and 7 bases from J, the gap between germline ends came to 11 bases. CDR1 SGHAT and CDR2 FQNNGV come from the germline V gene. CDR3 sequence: CASSQQSSEAFF. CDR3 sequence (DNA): TGTGCCAGCAGCCAACAGAGTAGTGAAGCTTTCTTT.

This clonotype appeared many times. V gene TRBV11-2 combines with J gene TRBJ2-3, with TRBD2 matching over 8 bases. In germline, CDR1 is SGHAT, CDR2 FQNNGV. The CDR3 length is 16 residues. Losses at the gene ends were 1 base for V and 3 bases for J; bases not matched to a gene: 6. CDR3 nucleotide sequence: TGTGCCAGCAGCTTAGGTGACGGGAGGGGAACAGATACGCAGTATTTT. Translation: CASSLGDGRGTDTQYF.

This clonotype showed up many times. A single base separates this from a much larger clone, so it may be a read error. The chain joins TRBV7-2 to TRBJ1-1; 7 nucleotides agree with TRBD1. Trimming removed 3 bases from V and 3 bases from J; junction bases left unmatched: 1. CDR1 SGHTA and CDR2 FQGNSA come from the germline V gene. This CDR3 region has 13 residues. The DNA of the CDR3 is TGTGCCAGCAGCTTGGGACAGCACACTGAAGCTTTCTTT. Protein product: CASSLGQHTEAFF.

CDR3 bases: TGCAGTGCAAACCGTGGACTAGCGGGTACCAGATGGGAGCAGTTCTTC. Residues: CSANRGLAGTRWEQFF. The chain employs TRBV20-1 and TRBJ2-1, with TRBD2 matching 11 bases. The V gene end was trimmed by 6 bases and the J gene end by 10 bases; junction bases not matched to a gene: 17. This CDR3 is 16 amino acids long. Germline V gene sequence: CDR1 DFQATT, CDR2 SNEGSKA (reference sequence).

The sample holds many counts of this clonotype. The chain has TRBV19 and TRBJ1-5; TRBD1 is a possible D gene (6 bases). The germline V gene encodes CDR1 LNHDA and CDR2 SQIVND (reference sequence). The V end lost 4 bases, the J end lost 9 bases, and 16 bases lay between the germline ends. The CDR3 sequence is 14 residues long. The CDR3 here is CASSTNRDKGPQHF. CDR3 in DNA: TGTGCCAGTAGTACTAACAGGGATAAGGGGCCCCAGCATTTT.

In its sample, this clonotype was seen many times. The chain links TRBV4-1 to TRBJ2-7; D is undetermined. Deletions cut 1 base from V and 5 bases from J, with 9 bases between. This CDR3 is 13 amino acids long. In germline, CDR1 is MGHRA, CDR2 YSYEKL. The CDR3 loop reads CASSQGLFDEQYV. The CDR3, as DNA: TGCGCCAGCAGCCAAGGGCTATTCGACGAGCAGTACGTC.

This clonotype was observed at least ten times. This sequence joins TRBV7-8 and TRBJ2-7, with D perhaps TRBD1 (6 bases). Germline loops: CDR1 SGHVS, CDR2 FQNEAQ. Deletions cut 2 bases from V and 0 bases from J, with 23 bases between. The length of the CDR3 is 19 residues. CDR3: CASSLRKWKGHGLSYEQYF. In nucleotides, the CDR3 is TGTGCCAGCAGCTTACGCAAGTGGAAGGGACACGGCCTCTCCTACGAGCAGTACTTC.

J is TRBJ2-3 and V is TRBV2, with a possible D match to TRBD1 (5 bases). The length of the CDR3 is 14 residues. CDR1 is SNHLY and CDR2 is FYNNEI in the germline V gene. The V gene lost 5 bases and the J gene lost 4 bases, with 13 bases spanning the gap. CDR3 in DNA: TGTGCCAGCAGTCTCCCCCCAGGGTCAGATACGCAGTATTTT. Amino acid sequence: CASSLPPGSDTQYF.

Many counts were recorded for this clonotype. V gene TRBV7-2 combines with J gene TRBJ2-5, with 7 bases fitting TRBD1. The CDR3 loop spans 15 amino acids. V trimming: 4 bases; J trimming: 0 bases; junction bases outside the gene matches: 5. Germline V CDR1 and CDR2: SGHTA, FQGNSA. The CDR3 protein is CASSWVQGYQETQYF. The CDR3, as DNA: TGTGCCAGCAGCTGGGTACAGGGGTACCAAGAGACCCAGTACTTC.

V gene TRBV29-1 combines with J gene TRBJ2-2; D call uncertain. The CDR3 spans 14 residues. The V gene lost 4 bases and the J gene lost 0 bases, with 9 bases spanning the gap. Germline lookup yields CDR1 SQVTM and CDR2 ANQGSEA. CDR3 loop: CSVGQGTNTGELFF. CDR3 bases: TGCAGCGTTGGCCAAGGGACGAACACCGGGGAGCTGTTTTTT.

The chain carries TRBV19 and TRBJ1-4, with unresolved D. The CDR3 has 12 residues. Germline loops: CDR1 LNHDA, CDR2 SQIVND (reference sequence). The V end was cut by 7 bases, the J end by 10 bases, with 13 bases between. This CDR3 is CASKVQYGKLFF. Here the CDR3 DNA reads TGTGCCAGTAAAGTACAATACGGAAAACTGTTTTTT.

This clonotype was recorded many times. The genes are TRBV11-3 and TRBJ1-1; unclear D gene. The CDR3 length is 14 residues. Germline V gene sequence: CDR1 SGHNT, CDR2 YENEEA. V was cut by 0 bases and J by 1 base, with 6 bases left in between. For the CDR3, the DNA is TGTGCCAGCAGCTTAGATTCACAGAACACTGAAGCTTTCTTT. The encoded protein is CASSLDSQNTEAFF.

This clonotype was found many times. In nucleotides, the CDR3 is TGTGCCAGCAGCTTAGGGGCCGAAAAACTGTTTTTT. It codes for CASSLGAEKLFF. The chain carries TRBV7-8 and TRBJ1-4; D unclear. The CDR3 spans 12 residues. The germline V gene has CDR1 SGHVS and CDR2 FQNEAQ. V was trimmed by 1 base and J by 8 bases, leaving 5 bases between them.